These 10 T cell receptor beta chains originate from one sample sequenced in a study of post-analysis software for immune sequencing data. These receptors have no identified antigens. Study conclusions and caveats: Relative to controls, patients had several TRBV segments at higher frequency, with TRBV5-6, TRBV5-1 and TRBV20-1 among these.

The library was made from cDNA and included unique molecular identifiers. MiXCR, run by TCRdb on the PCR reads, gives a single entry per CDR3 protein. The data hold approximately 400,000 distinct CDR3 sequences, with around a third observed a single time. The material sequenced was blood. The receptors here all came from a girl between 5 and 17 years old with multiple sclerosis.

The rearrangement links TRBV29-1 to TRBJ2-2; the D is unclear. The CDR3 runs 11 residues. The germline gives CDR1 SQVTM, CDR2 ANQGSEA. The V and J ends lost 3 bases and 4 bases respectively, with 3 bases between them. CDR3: CSVESTGELFF. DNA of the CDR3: TGCAGCGTTGAGAGCACCGGGGAGCTGTTTTTT.

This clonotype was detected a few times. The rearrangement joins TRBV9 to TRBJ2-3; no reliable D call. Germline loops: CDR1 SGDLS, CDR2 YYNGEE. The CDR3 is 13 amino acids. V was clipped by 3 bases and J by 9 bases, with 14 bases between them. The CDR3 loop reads CASSDPPGWTQYF. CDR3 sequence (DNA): TGTGCCAGCAGCGATCCCCCAGGATGGACGCAGTATTTT.

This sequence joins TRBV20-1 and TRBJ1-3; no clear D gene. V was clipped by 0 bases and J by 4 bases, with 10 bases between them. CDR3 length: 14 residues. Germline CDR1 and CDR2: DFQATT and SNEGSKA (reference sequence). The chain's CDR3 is CSARDRVRGNTIYF. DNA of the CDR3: TGCAGTGCTAGAGATCGAGTGAGGGGAAACACCATATATTTT.

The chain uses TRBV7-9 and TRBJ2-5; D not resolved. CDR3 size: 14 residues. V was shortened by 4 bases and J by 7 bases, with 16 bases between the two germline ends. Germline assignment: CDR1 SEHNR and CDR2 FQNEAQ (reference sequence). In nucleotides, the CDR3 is TGTGCCAGCAGCTCAGGTCGGCAGGTGGGGACCCAGTACTTC. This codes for CASSSGRQVGTQYF.

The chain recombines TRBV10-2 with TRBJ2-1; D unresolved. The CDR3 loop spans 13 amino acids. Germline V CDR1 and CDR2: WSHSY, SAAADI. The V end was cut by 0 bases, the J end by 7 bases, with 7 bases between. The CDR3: CASSESNGNEQFF. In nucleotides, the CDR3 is TGCGCCAGCAGTGAGTCGAATGGGAATGAGCAGTTCTTC.

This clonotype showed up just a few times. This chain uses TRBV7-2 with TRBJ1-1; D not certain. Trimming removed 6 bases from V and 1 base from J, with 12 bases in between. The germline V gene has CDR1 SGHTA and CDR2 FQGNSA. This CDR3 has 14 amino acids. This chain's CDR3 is CASSYLRWNTEAFF. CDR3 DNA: TGTGCCAGCAGTTACCTACGGTGGAACACTGAAGCTTTCTTT.

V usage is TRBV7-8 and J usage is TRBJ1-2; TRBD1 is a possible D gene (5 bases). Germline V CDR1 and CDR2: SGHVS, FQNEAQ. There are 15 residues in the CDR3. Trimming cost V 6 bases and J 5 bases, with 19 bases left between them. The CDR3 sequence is CASSPRWGVVYGYTF. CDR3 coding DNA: TGTGCCAGCAGTCCTAGGTGGGGGGTGGTTTATGGCTACACCTTC.

CDR3 loop: CASSAGTTAGDTQYF. In DNA form, the CDR3 reads TGCGCCAGCAGCGCCGGGACCACAGCGGGAGATACGCAGTATTTT. This chain connects TRBV5-1 to TRBJ2-3; D is possibly TRBD2 (6 bases). In germline, CDR1 is SGHRS, CDR2 YFSETQ. V lost 4 bases, J lost 5 bases, and 17 bases lay in between. The CDR3 extends over 15 amino acids.

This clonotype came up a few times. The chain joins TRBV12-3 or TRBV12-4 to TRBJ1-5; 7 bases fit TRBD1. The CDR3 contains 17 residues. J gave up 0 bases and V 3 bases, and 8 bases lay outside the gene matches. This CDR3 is CASSFSGDSYSNQPQHF. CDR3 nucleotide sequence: TGTGCCAGCAGTTTTTCCGGGGACAGTTATAGCAATCAGCCCCAGCATTTT.

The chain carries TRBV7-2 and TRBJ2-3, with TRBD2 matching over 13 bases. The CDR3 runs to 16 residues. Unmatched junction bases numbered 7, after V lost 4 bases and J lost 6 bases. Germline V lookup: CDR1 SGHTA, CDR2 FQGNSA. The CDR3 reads CASSSGLAGLADTQYF. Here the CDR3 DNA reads TGTGCCAGCAGCTCGGGACTAGCGGGGTTGGCTGATACGCAGTATTTT.